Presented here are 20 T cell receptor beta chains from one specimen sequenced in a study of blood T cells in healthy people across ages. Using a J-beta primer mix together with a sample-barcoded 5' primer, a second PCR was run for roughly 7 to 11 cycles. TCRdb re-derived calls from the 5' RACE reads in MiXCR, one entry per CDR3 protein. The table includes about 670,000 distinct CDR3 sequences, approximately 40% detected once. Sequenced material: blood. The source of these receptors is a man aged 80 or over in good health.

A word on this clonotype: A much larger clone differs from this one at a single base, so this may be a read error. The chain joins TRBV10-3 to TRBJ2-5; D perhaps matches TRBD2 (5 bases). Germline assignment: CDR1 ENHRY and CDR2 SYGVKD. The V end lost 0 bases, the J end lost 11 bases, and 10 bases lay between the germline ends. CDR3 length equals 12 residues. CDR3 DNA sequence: TGTGCCATCAGTGAGTCGGGGTGGGAGCAGTACTTC. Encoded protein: CAISESGWEQYF.

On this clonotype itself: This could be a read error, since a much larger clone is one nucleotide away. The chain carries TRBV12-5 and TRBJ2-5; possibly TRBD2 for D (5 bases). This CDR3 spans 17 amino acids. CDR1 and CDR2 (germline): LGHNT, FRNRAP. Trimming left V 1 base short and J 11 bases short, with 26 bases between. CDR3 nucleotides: TGTGCTAGTGGTTTGGCCCCCAACAGCGGCCTGTACAATGAGCAGTACTTC. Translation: CASGLAPNSGLYNEQYF.

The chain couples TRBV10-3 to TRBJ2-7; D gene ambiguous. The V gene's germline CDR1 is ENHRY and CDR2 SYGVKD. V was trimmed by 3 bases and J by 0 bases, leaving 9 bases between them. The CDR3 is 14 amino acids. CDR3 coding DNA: TGTGCCATCAGTGATTCACAGATCTCCTACGAGCAGTACTTC. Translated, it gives CAISDSQISYEQYF.

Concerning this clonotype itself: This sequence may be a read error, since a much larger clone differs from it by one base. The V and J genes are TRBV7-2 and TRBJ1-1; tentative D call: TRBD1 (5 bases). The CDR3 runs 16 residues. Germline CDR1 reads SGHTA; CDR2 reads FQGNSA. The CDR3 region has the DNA TGTGCCAGCAGCTTAGATTCGGGGGGGATGAACACTGGAGCTTTCTTT. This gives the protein CASSLDSGGMNTGAFF.

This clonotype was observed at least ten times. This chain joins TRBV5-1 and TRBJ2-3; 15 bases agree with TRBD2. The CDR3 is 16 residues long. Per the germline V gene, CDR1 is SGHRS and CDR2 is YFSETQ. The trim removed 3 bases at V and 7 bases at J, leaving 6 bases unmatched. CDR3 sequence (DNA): TGCGCCAGCAGCTGGGGACTAGCGGGAGGAGACCATACGCAGTATTTT. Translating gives CASSWGLAGGDHTQYF.

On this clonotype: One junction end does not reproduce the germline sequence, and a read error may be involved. CDR3 in amino acids: CASSPTGGGELFF. The CDR3 DNA follows: TGTGCCAGCTCACCAACGGGAGGCGGGGAACTGTTTTTT. The chain recombines TRBV18 with TRBJ2-2, with 7 bases that match TRBD2. The germline V gene has CDR1 KGHSH and CDR2 LQKENI. There are 13 residues in the CDR3.

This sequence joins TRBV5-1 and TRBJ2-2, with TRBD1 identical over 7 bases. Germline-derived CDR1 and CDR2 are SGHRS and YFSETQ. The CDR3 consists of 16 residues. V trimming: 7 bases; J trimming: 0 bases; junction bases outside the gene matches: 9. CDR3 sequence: CASGPTGVTNTGELFF. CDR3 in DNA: TGCGCCAGCGGCCCTACAGGGGTCACGAACACCGGGGAGCTGTTTTTT.

CDR3 nucleotides: TGTGCCAGCAGCTTAGGGGAGGGAGTAGGAGCAGATACGCAGTATTTT. Its translation is CASSLGEGVGADTQYF. V and J are TRBV7-2 and TRBJ2-3, with 7 bases fitting TRBD2. Germline V gene data show CDR1 as SGHTA and CDR2 as FQGNSA. The CDR3 has 16 residues. J gave up 4 bases and V 1 base, and 8 bases lay outside the gene matches. Full variable domain (outside the CDR3, taken from reference TRBV7-2 and TRBJ2-3): GAGVSQSPSNKVTEKGKDVELRCDPISGHTALYWYRQSLGQGLEFLIYFQGNSAPDKSGLPSDRFSAERTGGSVSTLTIQRTQQEDSAVYLCASSLGEGVGADTQYFGPGTRLTVL.

CDR3 coding DNA: TGTGCCAGCAGCGTAACACAGGGGATTGACGAAAAACTGTTTTTT. The encoded protein is CASSVTQGIDEKLFF. This chain uses TRBV7-9 with TRBJ1-4; 7 bases match TRBD1. The length of the CDR3 is 15 residues. The germline V gene encodes CDR1 SEHNR and CDR2 FQNEAQ (reference sequence). V was clipped by 5 bases and J by 8 bases; unmatched bases: 11.

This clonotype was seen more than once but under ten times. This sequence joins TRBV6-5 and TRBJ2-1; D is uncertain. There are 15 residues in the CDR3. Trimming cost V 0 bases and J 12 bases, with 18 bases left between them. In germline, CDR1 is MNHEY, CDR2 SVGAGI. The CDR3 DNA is TGTGCCAGCAGTTACTCTAGACGCCTCTCCGGAACGCAGTTCTTC. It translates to CASSYSRRLSGTQFF.

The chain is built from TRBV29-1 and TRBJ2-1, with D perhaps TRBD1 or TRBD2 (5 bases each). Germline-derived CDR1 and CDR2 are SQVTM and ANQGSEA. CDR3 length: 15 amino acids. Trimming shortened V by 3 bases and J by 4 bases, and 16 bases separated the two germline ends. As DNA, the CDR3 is TGCAGCGTTGATCGATTTGGGGACGATTACAATGAGCAGTTCTTC. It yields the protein CSVDRFGDDYNEQFF.

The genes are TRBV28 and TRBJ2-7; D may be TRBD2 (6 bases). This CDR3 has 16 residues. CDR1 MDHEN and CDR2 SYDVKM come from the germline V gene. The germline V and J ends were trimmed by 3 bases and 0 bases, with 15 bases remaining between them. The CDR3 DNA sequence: TGTGCCAGCAGTTTGGCACGATCTAGCGCCTCCTACGAGCAGTACTTC. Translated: CASSLARSSASYEQYF.

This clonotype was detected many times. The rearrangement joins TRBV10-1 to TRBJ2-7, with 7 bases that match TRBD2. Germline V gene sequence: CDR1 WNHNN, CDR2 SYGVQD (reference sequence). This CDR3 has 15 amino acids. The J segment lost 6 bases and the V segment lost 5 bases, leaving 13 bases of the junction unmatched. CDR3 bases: TGCGCCAGCAGTCTCCTAGCGGAGGCGGAAGGCGAGCAGTACTTC. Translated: CASSLLAEAEGEQYF.

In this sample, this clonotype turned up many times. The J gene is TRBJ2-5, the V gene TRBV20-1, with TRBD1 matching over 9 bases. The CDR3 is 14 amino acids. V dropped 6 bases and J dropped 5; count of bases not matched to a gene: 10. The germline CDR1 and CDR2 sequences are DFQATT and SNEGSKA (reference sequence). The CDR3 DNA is TGCAGTGCGGTCCACACAGGGGGCAGGGAGACCCAGTACTTC. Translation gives CSAVHTGGRETQYF.

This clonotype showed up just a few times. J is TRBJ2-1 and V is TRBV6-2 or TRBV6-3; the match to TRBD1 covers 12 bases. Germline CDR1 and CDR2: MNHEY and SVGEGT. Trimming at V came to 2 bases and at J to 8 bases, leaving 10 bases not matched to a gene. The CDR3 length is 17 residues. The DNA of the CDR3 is TGTGCCAGCAGTTACAATCCGGGACAGGGGGCGCGGGATGAGCAGTTCTTC. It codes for CASSYNPGQGARDEQFF.

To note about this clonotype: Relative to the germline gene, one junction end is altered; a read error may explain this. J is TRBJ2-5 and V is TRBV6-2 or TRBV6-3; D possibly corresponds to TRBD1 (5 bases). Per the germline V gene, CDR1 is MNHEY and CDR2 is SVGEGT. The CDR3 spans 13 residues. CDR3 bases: TGTGCCAGCAGTGATACAGGAGTGGAGACCCAGTATTTC. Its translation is CASSDTGVETQYF.

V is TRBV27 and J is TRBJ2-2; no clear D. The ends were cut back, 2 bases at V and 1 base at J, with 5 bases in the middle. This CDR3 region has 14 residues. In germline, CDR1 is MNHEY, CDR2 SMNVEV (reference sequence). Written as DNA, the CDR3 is TGTGCCAGCAGTTTAATTAAGAACACCGGGGAGCTGTTTTTT. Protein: CASSLIKNTGELFF.

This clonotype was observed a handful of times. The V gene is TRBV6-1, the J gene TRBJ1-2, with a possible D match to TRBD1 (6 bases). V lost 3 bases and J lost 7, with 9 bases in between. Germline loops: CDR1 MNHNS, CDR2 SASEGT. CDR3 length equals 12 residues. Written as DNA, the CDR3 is TGTGCCAGCAGTGATCCAGGGGTTGGCTACACCTTC. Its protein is CASSDPGVGYTF.

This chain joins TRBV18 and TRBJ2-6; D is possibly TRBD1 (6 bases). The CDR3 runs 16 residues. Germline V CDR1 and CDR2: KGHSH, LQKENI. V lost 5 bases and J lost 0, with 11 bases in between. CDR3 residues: CASSGQGNSGANVLTF. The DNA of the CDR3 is TGTGCCAGCTCAGGGCAGGGGAACTCTGGGGCCAACGTCCTGACTTTC.

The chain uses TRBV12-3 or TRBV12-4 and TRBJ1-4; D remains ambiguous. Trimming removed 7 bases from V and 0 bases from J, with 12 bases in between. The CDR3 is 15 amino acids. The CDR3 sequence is CASNPGGATNEKLFF. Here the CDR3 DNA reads TGTGCCAGCAACCCTGGAGGAGCAACTAATGAAAAACTGTTTTTT.